Below, 27 T cell receptor beta chains from the same sample are listed, as sequenced in a study of beta chain features in type 1 diabetes. These receptors have no known antigen. Regarding the study as a whole: Significant though moderate, a shortening of TCRB CDR3s appeared in all four CD4+ subsets of Type 1 diabetes patients.

Of the isolated RNA, all was reverse transcribed, and so the sequenced material was expressed TCRB transcripts. The protocol was immunoSEQ multiplex PCR, while the TCRdb copy is restricted to in-frame clones and leaves out a portion. The data show roughly 180,000 clones, with roughly 7.1% seen just once and around 0.94% held by the top ten. Sequencing used central memory CD4+ T cells from blood. These receptors originate from a middle-aged woman with type 1 diabetes.

This clone appeared many times. The chain combines TRBV30 with TRBJ1-5; D possibly corresponds to TRBD1 (6 bases). The CDR3 spans 17 residues. CDR1 and CDR2 from the germline V gene are GTSNPN and SVGIG (reference sequence). V lost 0 bases and J lost 0, with 15 bases in between. The CDR3 DNA sequence: TGTGCCTGGAGTGTGTCTCGGACAGCTTATAGCAATCAGCCCCAGCATTTT. Translated: CAWSVSRTAYSNQPQHF.

This clone was seen only a few times. This chain links TRBV7-2 with TRBJ1-1, with 7 bases aligning to TRBD1. Germline V CDR1 and CDR2: SGHTA, FQGNSA. V gave up 4 bases and J gave up 6 bases; unmatched junction bases: 2. The CDR3 has 12 residues. CDR3 in amino acids: CASSYTGAEAFF. As DNA, the CDR3 is TGTGCCAGCAGCTATACAGGGGCTGAAGCTTTCTTT. The variable domain in full, completed from reference TRBV7-2 and TRBJ1-1, reads GAGVSQSPSNKVTEKGKDVELRCDPISGHTALYWYRQSLGQGLEFLIYFQGNSAPDKSGLPSDRFSAERTGGSVSTLTIQRTQQEDSAVYLCASSYTGAEAFFGQGTRLTVV.

Concerning this clone: The same CDR3 also results from other DNA sequences found in this sample. This chain uses TRBV4-2 with TRBJ1-1, with TRBD1 matching over 7 bases. This CDR3 has 14 residues. V was clipped by 4 bases and J by 3 bases; unmatched bases: 5. Germline values: CDR1 LGHNA, CDR2 YNFKEQ. The CDR3 spells CASSPRTGDTEAFF. Written as DNA, the CDR3 is TGTGCCAGCAGCCCTCGGACAGGAGACACTGAAGCTTTCTTT.

The chain has TRBV2 and TRBJ2-6, with a possible D match to TRBD1 (6 bases). Germline loops: CDR1 SNHLY, CDR2 FYNNEI. The CDR3 consists of 15 residues. V lost 5 bases and J lost 0, with 8 bases in between. Here the CDR3 DNA reads TGTGCCAGCAGTCGACAGGTCTCTGGGGCCAACGTCCTGACTTTC. Its protein is CASSRQVSGANVLTF.

V and J are TRBV11-2 and TRBJ2-1; 13 bases line up with TRBD2. Germline CDR1 reads SGHAT; CDR2 reads FQNNGV. The V gene end was trimmed by 6 bases and the J gene end by 13 bases; junction bases not matched to a gene: 12. This CDR3 spans 15 amino acids. The CDR3 bases are TGTGCCAGCAGTATGGTACTAGCGGGGGGGTACTATCAGTTCTTC. The encoded protein is CASSMVLAGGYYQFF.

V usage is TRBV19 and J usage is TRBJ2-7; 10 bases fit TRBD1. The CDR3 is 15 amino acids. Looked up from germline, CDR1 is LNHDA and CDR2 is SQIVND (reference sequence). Trimming at V came to 4 bases and at J to 2 bases, leaving 5 bases not matched to a gene. This CDR3 is CASSTRTGGPYEQYF. DNA of the CDR3: TGTGCCAGTAGTACCAGGACAGGGGGTCCCTACGAGCAGTACTTC.

CDR3 coding DNA: TGCAGCGTCGCCCGGTTGGCCTACAATGAGCAGTTCTTC. Translated, it gives CSVARLAYNEQFF. This sequence joins TRBV29-1 and TRBJ2-1; D gene uncertain. This CDR3 is 13 amino acids long. V was trimmed by 6 bases and J by 2 bases, leaving 11 bases between them. Germline lookup yields CDR1 SQVTM and CDR2 ANQGSEA.

CDR3 region: CASRAERTRDGELFF. DNA for the CDR3: TGTGCCAGCCGTGCGGAACGGACCCGGGACGGGGAGCTGTTTTTT. This chain joins TRBV27 and TRBJ2-2; a weak D match, TRBD2 (5 bases). Between the trimmed V and J ends, which lost 8 bases and 7 bases, there was a span of 20 bases. This CDR3 comprises 15 residues. The germline V gene encodes CDR1 MNHEY and CDR2 SMNVEV (reference sequence).

The chain links TRBV4-1 to TRBJ1-1, with D possibly being TRBD1 (5 bases). V was cut by 1 base and J by 3 bases, with 18 bases left in between. In germline, CDR1 is MGHRA, CDR2 YSYEKL. This CDR3 is built from 17 residues. CDR3 in DNA: TGCGCCAGCAGCCAAGGGCGAATGACAGACCCTCACACTGAAGCTTTCTTT. It translates to CASSQGRMTDPHTEAFF.

J is TRBJ2-2 and V is TRBV28, with 14 bases aligning to TRBD2. Losses at the gene ends were 3 bases for V and 6 bases for J; bases not matched to a gene: 3. From germline, CDR1 is MDHEN and CDR2 SYDVKM. CDR3 size: 16 residues. The CDR3 sequence is CASSFSTSGGAGELFF. Written as DNA, the CDR3 is TGTGCCAGCAGTTTTTCGACTAGCGGGGGGGCCGGGGAGCTGTTTTTT.

This clone came up many times. The chain has TRBV6-1 and TRBJ2-1, with 7 bases fitting TRBD2. Trimming at V came to 2 bases and at J to 6 bases, leaving 7 bases not matched to a gene. From germline, CDR1 is MNHNS and CDR2 SASEGT. The CDR3 totals 15 residues. In DNA, the CDR3 is TGTGCCAGCAGTGAAATGGCGGGAGTTGGCAATGAGCAGTTCTTC. Its protein product is CASSEMAGVGNEQFF.

The chain combines TRBV19 with TRBJ1-1; D might be TRBD1 (6 bases). The CDR3 is 13 amino acids. The germline V and J ends were trimmed by 6 bases and 2 bases, with 10 bases remaining between them. Germline assignment: CDR1 LNHDA and CDR2 SQIVND (reference sequence). The CDR3 region is CASSGQLNTEAFF. The CDR3 region has the DNA TGTGCCAGTAGCGGACAGCTTAACACTGAAGCTTTCTTT.

In its sample, this clone was seen a few times. This sequence joins TRBV6-5 and TRBJ1-2; D gene ambiguous. Germline lookup yields CDR1 MNHEY and CDR2 SVGAGI. Trimming took off 0 bases at V and 3 bases at J, with 8 bases between the two ends. This CDR3 contains 14 residues. In nucleotides, the CDR3 is TGTGCCAGCAGTTACTCCGAGGGTTACTATGGCTACACCTTC. It translates to CASSYSEGYYGYTF.

V usage is TRBV5-1 and J usage is TRBJ1-1; no reliable D call. In germline, CDR1 is SGHRS, CDR2 YFSETQ. V was trimmed by 3 bases and J by 6 bases, leaving 12 bases between them. The CDR3 contains 13 residues. The CDR3 region has the DNA TGCGCCAGCAGCTCGTGGGGAGGACCTGAAGCTTTCTTT. Amino acids: CASSSWGGPEAFF.

In this sample, this clone turned up a few times. The chain couples TRBV7-2 to TRBJ1-2, with TRBD1 matching over 7 bases. This CDR3 spans 13 amino acids. The germline V gene encodes CDR1 SGHTA and CDR2 FQGNSA. V was clipped by 5 bases and J by 2 bases; unmatched bases: 2. CDR3 in amino acids: CASSGDRNYGYTF. For the CDR3, the DNA is TGTGCCAGCAGCGGGGACAGAAACTATGGCTACACCTTC.

The J gene is TRBJ2-1, the V gene TRBV2; tentative D call: TRBD2 (7 bases). The CDR3 covers 14 residues. Germline CDR1 SNHLY, CDR2 FYNNEI. DNA for the CDR3: TGTGCGTCAACCGGGGGGCTCTCCTACAATGAGCAGTTCTTC. Translation gives CASTGGLSYNEQFF.

This clone was counted only a few times. This chain links TRBV5-1 with TRBJ2-2; tentative D call: TRBD1 (5 bases). The CDR3 sequence is 15 residues long. Trimming left V 4 bases short and J 7 bases short, with 17 bases between. Germline CDR1 SGHRS, CDR2 YFSETQ. CDR3 DNA: TGCGCCAGCAGCCAATACCAGGGTCCCAGCGGGGAGCTGTTTTTT. It translates to CASSQYQGPSGELFF.

The V call is TRBV19, the J call TRBJ2-1, with 8 bases identical to TRBD2. The germline CDR1 and CDR2 sequences are LNHDA and SQIVND (reference sequence). The CDR3 runs to 21 residues. Unmatched junction bases numbered 23, after V lost 5 bases and J lost 2 bases. CDR3: CASSPNPRRRGASGAYNEQFF. CDR3 DNA: TGTGCCAGTAGTCCAAACCCCCGGAGGCGGGGGGCCTCCGGGGCCTACAATGAGCAGTTCTTC. The whole variable domain, filled in from reference TRBV19 and TRBJ2-1, reads DGGITQSPKYLFRKEGQNVTLSCEQNLNHDAMYWYRQDPGQGLRLIYYSQIVNDFQKGDIAEGYSVSREKKESFPLTVTSAQKNPTAFYLCASSPNPRRRGASGAYNEQFFGPGTRLTVL.

The gene calls are TRBV5-1 and TRBJ1-2; 7 nucleotides agree with TRBD1. V shed 6 bases, J shed 8 bases, and the junction held 7 bases outside the gene matches. Per the germline V gene, CDR1 is SGHRS and CDR2 is YFSETQ. The CDR3 has 12 residues. The CDR3 DNA follows: TGCGCCAGCAAACAGGGGACGGGAGGCTACACCTTC. It yields the protein CASKQGTGGYTF.

This clone was observed a handful of times. The J gene is TRBJ2-7, the V gene TRBV7-2, with D possibly being TRBD2 (6 bases). The CDR3 sequence is 13 residues long. From germline, CDR1 is SGHTA and CDR2 FQGNSA. Trimming stripped 4 bases from V and 6 bases from J, with 13 bases between. The CDR3 nucleotides are TGTGCCAGCAGCTCCTGGTCCGGGGGCGAGCAGTACTTC. It codes for CASSSWSGGEQYF.

The rearrangement joins TRBV7-8 to TRBJ1-2, with 7 bases identical to TRBD1. The CDR3 runs 15 residues. The J segment lost 3 bases and the V segment lost 2 bases, leaving 6 bases of the junction unmatched. From germline, CDR1 is SGHVS and CDR2 FQNEAQ. CDR3: CASSLSGGTDYGYTF. For the CDR3, the DNA is TGTGCCAGCAGCTTATCCGGAGGGACAGACTATGGCTACACCTTC.

The chain joins TRBV5-1 to TRBJ2-1; 9 bases map to TRBD1. Germline V lookup: CDR1 SGHRS, CDR2 YFSETQ. CDR3 length: 15 amino acids. V shed 3 bases and J 9 bases; nucleotides not matched to a gene: 10. The CDR3, as DNA: TGCGCCAGCAGCTCTCTCGGACAGGGGAGCGGTGAGCAGTTCTTC. Its translation is CASSSLGQGSGEQFF.

This clone was found a few times. The junction shows a germline mismatch at one end, possibly a read error. The chain combines TRBV5-4 with TRBJ2-5; weak D call: TRBD2 (7 bases). Germline-derived CDR1 and CDR2 are SGHNT and YYREEE (reference sequence). CDR3 size: 14 residues. In nucleotides, the CDR3 is TGCGCCAGCAGCCAAGGGGGGGGACTAGAGACCCAGTACTTC. Its protein product is CASSQGGGLETQYF.

This clone was seen a handful of times. The chain uses TRBV7-2 and TRBJ1-4; TRBD1 matches 9 bases. Germline V gene sequence: CDR1 SGHTA, CDR2 FQGNSA. J gave up 8 bases and V 2 bases, and 6 bases lay outside the gene matches. The CDR3 is made up of 15 amino acids. The CDR3 protein is CASSLSGTGREKLFF. The CDR3, as DNA: TGTGCCAGCAGCTTATCCGGGACAGGGAGAGAAAAACTGTTTTTT.

The table lists this clone with a few counts. V is TRBV2 and J is TRBJ2-3, with TRBD1 matching 7 bases. The CDR3 length is 18 residues. CDR1 and CDR2 from the germline V gene are SNHLY and FYNNEI. The V and J ends lost 3 bases and 0 bases, in that order; junction bases with no gene match: 12. DNA for the CDR3: TGTGCCAGCAGTGACCCTACAGGGGCCCAGTTCAGCACAGATACGCAGTATTTT. As protein: CASSDPTGAQFSTDTQYF.

V is TRBV27 and J is TRBJ2-3; tentatively, D is TRBD2 (6 bases). CDR3 length: 14 amino acids. Germline V CDR1 and CDR2: MNHEY, SMNVEV (reference sequence). Between the trimmed V and J ends, which lost 4 bases and 3 bases, there was a span of 11 bases. CDR3 nucleotide sequence: TGTGCCAGCAGTTGGAGGGCTCCGACAGATACGCAGTATTTT. Its translation: CASSWRAPTDTQYF.

Only a few counts were recorded for this clone. The chain links TRBV9 to TRBJ2-2; D ambiguous. This CDR3 is 15 amino acids long. CDR1 SGDLS and CDR2 YYNGEE come from the germline V gene. V gave up 2 bases and J gave up 1 base, with 9 bases separating them. CDR3 in amino acids: CASSVIPGNTGELFF. The CDR3, as DNA: TGTGCCAGCAGCGTCATCCCAGGGAACACCGGGGAGCTGTTTTTT.